This TCR beta chain appears in the sequencing data of a study of blood T cell repertoires in COVID-19. Study information: There were acute and convalescent COVID-19 samples, and they came from the United States, Italy and Spain. Sample material is recorded as cDNA or gDNA derived from T cells, B-cell-depleted T cells, or PBMCs.

This CDR3 region has 15 residues. Germline V gene sequence: CDR1 SQVTM, CDR2 ANQGSEA. The V and J ends lost 6 bases and 3 bases, in that order; junction bases with no gene match: 12. Enrolled during active infection, Seattle patients were then followed longitudinally. This table comes from immunoSEQ multiplex PCR, and its TCRdb copy is limited to in-frame clones, with some not included. There are tens of thousands of clones in the sample; roughly 80% occur only once, and roughly a tenth lies in the top ten. V is TRBV29-1 and J is TRBJ1-1; TRBD1 aligns across 8 bases. This TCR was recovered from an elderly man with COVID-19, enrolled during active disease. Sequencing was carried out using peripheral blood. The CDR3 is CSVAVTGQGYTEAFF. In DNA form, the CDR3 reads TGCAGCGTAGCAGTGACTGGACAGGGCTACACTGAAGCTTTCTTT. Full variable domain (remainder filled in from reference TRBV29-1 and TRBJ1-1): SAVISQKPSRDICQRGTSLTIQCQVDSQVTMMFWYRQQPGQSLTLIATANQGSEATYESGFVIDKFPISRPNLTFSTLTVSNMSPEDSSIYLCSVAVTGQGYTEAFFGQGTRLTVV.